This T cell receptor beta chain originates from a study of T cell repertoires in cytomegalovirus infection. Whole-study context: Indicated by public TCR beta signatures were CMV infection and matching HLA type.

TCRdb reprocessed the reads via MiXCR and lists one record per CDR3 protein. This table has 150,000 or so distinct CDR3 sequences, roughly a sixth appearing once. Germline loops: CDR1 SNHLY, CDR2 FYNNEI. The CDR3 has 15 amino acids. The junction had 11 bases not matched to a gene; V was cut back by 6 bases and J by 5 bases. What was sequenced was CD8+ T cells from PBMCs. The chain uses TRBV2 and TRBJ2-7; 9 bases are a match to TRBD1. This sequence was found in a human donor in good health (CMV status not recorded). Some clones in this sample may be carry-over from other donors' samples. The CDR3 sequence: CASRASRDRVDEQYF. CDR3 DNA sequence: TGTGCCAGCAGAGCTAGCCGGGACAGGGTAGACGAGCAGTACTTC.